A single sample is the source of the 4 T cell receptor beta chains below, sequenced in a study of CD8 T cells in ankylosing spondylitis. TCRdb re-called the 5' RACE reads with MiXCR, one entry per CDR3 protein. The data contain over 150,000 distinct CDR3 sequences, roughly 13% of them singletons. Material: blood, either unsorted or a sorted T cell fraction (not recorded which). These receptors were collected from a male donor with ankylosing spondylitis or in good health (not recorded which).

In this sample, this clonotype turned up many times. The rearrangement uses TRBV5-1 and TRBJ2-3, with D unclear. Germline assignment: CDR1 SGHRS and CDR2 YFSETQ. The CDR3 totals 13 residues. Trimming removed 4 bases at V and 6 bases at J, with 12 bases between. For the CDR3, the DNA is TGCGCCAGCAGCGGCCCGGTCCCGGATACGCAGTATTTT. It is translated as CASSGPVPDTQYF.

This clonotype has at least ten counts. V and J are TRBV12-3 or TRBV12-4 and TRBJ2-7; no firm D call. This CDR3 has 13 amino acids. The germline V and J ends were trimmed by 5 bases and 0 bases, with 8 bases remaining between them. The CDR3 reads CASSTTSSYEQYF. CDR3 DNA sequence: TGTGCCAGCAGTACGACAAGCTCCTACGAGCAGTACTTC.

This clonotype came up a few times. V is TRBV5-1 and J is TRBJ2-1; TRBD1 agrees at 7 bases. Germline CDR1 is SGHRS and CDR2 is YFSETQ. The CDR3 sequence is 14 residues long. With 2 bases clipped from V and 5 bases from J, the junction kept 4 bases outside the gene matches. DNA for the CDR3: TGCGCCAGCAGCTTATCACAGGGGAACAATGAGCAGTTCTTC. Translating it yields CASSLSQGNNEQFF.

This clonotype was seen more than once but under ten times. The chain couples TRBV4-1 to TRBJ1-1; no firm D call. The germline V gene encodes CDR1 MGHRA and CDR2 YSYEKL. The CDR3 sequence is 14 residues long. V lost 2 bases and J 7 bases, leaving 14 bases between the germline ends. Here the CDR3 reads CASSQKGDTFEAFF. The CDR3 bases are TGCGCCAGCAGCCAAAAAGGCGACACCTTTGAAGCTTTCTTT.